One sample yielded the 23 T cell receptor beta chains listed below, sequenced in a study of control samples from healthy donors and cancer patients. Profiled with immunoSEQ multiplex PCR; TCRdb holds only in-frame clones, not every one. In the table there are around 19,000 clones, 88% of which are singletons. Sequences were obtained from PBMCs. Source of these receptors: an older woman with head and neck cancer.

The chain recombines TRBV19 with TRBJ2-7; 7 nucleotides agree with TRBD2. The CDR3 runs 14 residues. V was clipped by 3 bases and J by 2 bases; unmatched bases: 4. Germline V lookup: CDR1 LNHDA, CDR2 SQIVND (reference sequence). CDR3 DNA sequence: TGTGCCAGTAGTATCACGGGGGGAACCTACGAGCAGTACTTC. Translated: CASSITGGTYEQYF.

This clone has only a few counts. V and J are TRBV30 and TRBJ1-5; the D is unclear. Germline-derived CDR1 and CDR2 are GTSNPN and SVGIG (reference sequence). CDR3 length: 15 residues. V shed 2 bases and J shed 1 base, with 12 bases lying between them. The CDR3 DNA is TGTGCCTGGAGTAAATCCGGGATGAGCAATCAGCCCCAGCATTTT. Its translation is CAWSKSGMSNQPQHF. Drawing the rest from reference TRBV30 and TRBJ1-5, the complete variable domain is SQTIHQWPATLVQPVGSPLSLECTVEGTSNPNLYWYRQAAGRGLQLLFYSVGIGQISSEVPQNLSASRPQDRQFILSSKKLLLSDSGFYLCAWSKSGMSNQPQHFGDGTRLSIL.

This chain links TRBV7-6 with TRBJ1-1, with D perhaps TRBD1 (5 bases). Trimming took off 1 base at V and 3 bases at J, with 9 bases between the two ends. Germline V gives CDR1 SGHVS, CDR2 FNYEAQ. This CDR3 contains 14 residues. In DNA form, the CDR3 reads TGTGCCAGCAGCTTAGGGGCGGGGGACACTGAAGCTTTCTTT. Translation gives CASSLGAGDTEAFF.

V is TRBV7-3 and J is TRBJ1-6; D gene unclear. Trimming removed 2 bases at V and 10 bases at J, with 12 bases between. The CDR3 consists of 14 residues. Germline V lookup: CDR1 SGHTA, CDR2 FQGTGA. The CDR3 nucleotides are TGTGCCAGCAGCTTACGCGGGTGGCGGTCACCCCTCCACTTT. Encoded protein: CASSLRGWRSPLHF.

The J gene is TRBJ2-7, the V gene TRBV7-2; possibly TRBD2 for D (6 bases). Germline loops: CDR1 SGHTA, CDR2 FQGNSA. The V end was cut by 5 bases, the J end by 6 bases, with 20 bases between. CDR3 length: 15 residues. The CDR3 coding sequence is TGTGCCAGCAGCAAAGGCCCGGGCAGCGGGCGCGAGCAGTACTTC. Translating it yields CASSKGPGSGREQYF.

The rearrangement uses TRBV2 and TRBJ1-5; unclear D gene. The V gene lost 4 bases and the J gene lost 3 bases, with 10 bases spanning the gap. This CDR3 spans 14 amino acids. The germline V gene encodes CDR1 SNHLY and CDR2 FYNNEI. The CDR3 nucleotides read TGTGCCAGCAGTGTGGGCTCCTACAATCAGCCCCAGCATTTT. Amino acids: CASSVGSYNQPQHF.

This clone was detected once. V gene TRBV10-3 combines with J gene TRBJ1-1; no clear D gene. This CDR3 has 14 amino acids. The V gene lost 8 bases and the J gene lost 2 bases, with 15 bases spanning the gap. Germline lookup yields CDR1 ENHRY and CDR2 SYGVKD. The CDR3 spells CAIGDRASNTEAFF. CDR3 nucleotides: TGTGCCATCGGCGATCGAGCAAGTAACACTGAAGCTTTCTTT.

V is TRBV7-9 and J is TRBJ1-3; D is perhaps TRBD1 (6 bases). Between the trimmed V and J ends, which lost 5 bases and 3 bases, there was a span of 14 bases. The CDR3 contains 15 residues. Germline V CDR1 and CDR2: SEHNR, FQNEAQ (reference sequence). CDR3 DNA sequence: TGTGCCAGCAGCCGATTGAGGACAGATGGAAACACCATATATTTT. Translation gives CASSRLRTDGNTIYF.

The rearrangement joins TRBV27 to TRBJ1-5, with D possibly being TRBD1 (5 bases). This CDR3 comprises 18 residues. Trimming shortened V by 5 bases and J by 0 bases, and 20 bases separated the two germline ends. Germline V gene lookup returns CDR1 MNHEY and CDR2 SMNVEV (reference sequence). The CDR3 region is CASSTRGGPNYSNQPQHF. In DNA, the CDR3 is TGTGCCAGCAGTACCCGGGGGGGACCAAACTATAGCAATCAGCCCCAGCATTTT.

This chain connects TRBV27 to TRBJ2-7; TRBD1 matches 9 bases. Germline values: CDR1 MNHEY, CDR2 SMNVEV (reference sequence). J lost 4 bases, V lost 6 bases, and 16 bases had no gene match. This CDR3 has 17 residues. The CDR3 region has the DNA TGTGCCAGCAGATTTCGCAACTCCCCGGGACAGGGATACGAGCAGTACTTC. Translated: CASRFRNSPGQGYEQYF.

This clone came up a few times. The V gene is TRBV5-8, the J gene TRBJ1-4, with D perhaps TRBD1 (5 bases). This CDR3 region has 14 residues. CDR1 is SGHTS, CDR2 YDEGEE, per germline. The germline V and J ends were trimmed by 2 bases and 13 bases, with 18 bases remaining between them. CDR3 loop: CASSLSPGSHRLFF. In DNA form, the CDR3 reads TGTGCCAGCAGCTTATCTCCAGGGTCCCACCGACTGTTTTTT.

This chain connects TRBV13 to TRBJ2-3, with TRBD1 matching over 9 bases. The germline gives CDR1 PRHDT, CDR2 FYEKMQ (reference sequence). CDR3 length equals 15 residues. Trimming cost V 5 bases and J 2 bases; bases outside gene matches: 5. The CDR3 reads CASSLRQGVTDTQYF. As DNA, the CDR3 is TGTGCCAGCAGCCTCAGACAGGGGGTCACAGATACGCAGTATTTT.

This clone was observed a single time. The J gene is TRBJ2-1, the V gene TRBV2; 11 positions match TRBD2. This CDR3 is built from 15 residues. The V gene end was trimmed by 6 bases and the J gene end by 6 bases; junction bases not matched to a gene: 7. Germline V lookup: CDR1 SNHLY, CDR2 FYNNEI. This chain's CDR3 is CASRETSGARNEQFF. The CDR3 nucleotides read TGTGCCAGCAGGGAGACTAGCGGGGCGCGCAATGAGCAGTTCTTC.

The J gene is TRBJ1-3, the V gene TRBV6-1; tentative D call: TRBD1 (5 bases). V lost 0 bases and J lost 1, with 10 bases in between. The CDR3 consists of 16 residues. Germline values: CDR1 MNHNS, CDR2 SASEGT. The chain's CDR3 is CASSEADGGSGNTIYF. In DNA form, the CDR3 reads TGTGCCAGCAGTGAAGCAGACGGGGGTTCTGGAAACACCATATATTTT.

The J gene is TRBJ2-7, the V gene TRBV30; no reliable D call. Germline CDR1 is GTSNPN and CDR2 is SVGIG (reference sequence). V gave up 1 base and J gave up 3 bases, with 7 bases separating them. The CDR3 is 12 residues long. In DNA form, the CDR3 reads TGTGCCTGGAGTGGGCACCTCTACGAGCAGTACTTC. As protein: CAWSGHLYEQYF.

The rearrangement uses TRBV12-3 or TRBV12-4 and TRBJ1-1; D ambiguous. The V end lost 7 bases, the J end lost 5 bases, and 14 bases lay between the germline ends. The CDR3 consists of 13 residues. CDR3 sequence: CASIQDRRTEAFF. The CDR3 DNA sequence: TGTGCCAGCATCCAAGATAGGAGGACTGAAGCTTTCTTT.

V and J are TRBV3-1 (or the pseudogene TRBV3-2) and TRBJ2-7, with 7 bases that match TRBD2. V dropped 2 bases and J dropped 3; count of bases not matched to a gene: 4. The CDR3 has 14 residues. Germline values: CDR1 LGHDT, CDR2 YNNKEL (reference sequence). The CDR3 nucleotides are TGTGCCAGCAGCCAAAGCGGGACCTACTACGAGCAGTACTTC. This sequence encodes CASSQSGTYYEQYF.

V gene TRBV18 combines with J gene TRBJ2-2, with D hard to call. The ends were cut back, 0 bases at V and 1 base at J, with 0 bases in the middle. Germline V gives CDR1 KGHSH, CDR2 LQKENI. The CDR3 is made up of 13 amino acids. This chain's CDR3 is CASSPPNTGELFF. The DNA for the CDR3 is TGTGCCAGCTCACCACCGAACACCGGGGAGCTGTTTTTT.

The chain uses TRBV3-1 (or the pseudogene TRBV3-2) and TRBJ1-4; D is uncertain. V was shortened by 1 base and J by 8 bases, with 5 bases between the two germline ends. CDR1 is LGHDT, CDR2 YNNKEL, per germline (reference sequence). CDR3 length equals 12 residues. CDR3 sequence reads: CASSQGFEKLFF. The DNA of the CDR3 is TGTGCCAGCAGCCAAGGTTTCGAAAAACTGTTTTTT.

J is TRBJ1-3 and V is TRBV5-1; D is unclear. Germline V gene lookup returns CDR1 SGHRS and CDR2 YFSETQ. V lost 1 base and J lost 0, with 8 bases in between. This CDR3 spans 15 amino acids. The CDR3, as DNA: TGCGCCAGCAGCTTGAGTCAGATCTCTGGAAACACCATATATTTT. It yields the protein CASSLSQISGNTIYF.

The chain links TRBV28 to TRBJ2-7, with 13 bases matching TRBD2. This CDR3 has 14 amino acids. V was clipped by 5 bases and J by 4 bases; unmatched bases: 2. Germline-derived CDR1 and CDR2 are MDHEN and SYDVKM. The CDR3 protein is CASSRTSGGYEQYF. DNA of the CDR3: TGTGCCAGCAGTCGGACTAGCGGGGGTTACGAGCAGTACTTC.

V and J are TRBV19 and TRBJ1-2; no clear D. This CDR3 region has 11 residues. Germline-derived CDR1 and CDR2 are LNHDA and SQIVND (reference sequence). The V end was cut by 10 bases, the J end by 4 bases, with 10 bases between. In nucleotides, the CDR3 is TGTGCCACCTCAACAAGCTATGGCTACACCTTC. Translation gives CATSTSYGYTF.

This chain joins TRBV9 and TRBJ2-2, with 10 positions matching TRBD2. V lost 0 bases, J lost 2 bases, and 1 base stayed unmatched. In germline, CDR1 is SGDLS, CDR2 YYNGEE. The CDR3 has 16 residues. The chain's CDR3 is CASSVGTSGNTGELFF. In DNA, the CDR3 is TGTGCCAGCAGCGTAGGGACTAGCGGAAACACCGGGGAGCTGTTTTTT.